This T cell receptor (beta chain) was found in a study of shared clonotypes between healthy human individuals. V was pared by 4 bases and J by 0 bases, with 2 bases of the junction left unmatched. Germline CDR1 reads SGHNT; CDR2 reads YYREEE (reference sequence). The CDR3 consists of 15 residues. Study observations and caveats: An anticipated effect of sequencing depth on clonotype sharing among donors was recognized.

Sequencing was at deep level. Some clones are missing from TCRdb's copy, which holds only in-frame ones; the method was immunoSEQ multiplex PCR. This sample yields some 490,000 clones, of which approximately 82% are seen a single time; 12% belongs to the top ten. With respect to this clone: Its specificity is not known.

The chain couples TRBV5-4 to TRBJ2-2; 8 positions match TRBD2. The sample consisted of PBMCs. The clonotype was recovered from a middle-aged woman in good health. Some clones in this sample may be carry-over from other donors' samples. CDR3 protein: CASSQGLANTGELFF. The CDR3 region has the DNA TGTGCCAGCAGCCAGGGACTAGCGAACACCGGGGAGCTGTTTTTT.